The T cell receptor beta chain under discussion was sequenced for a study of shared clonotypes between healthy human individuals. About this clone: Its antigen remains unidentified.

Adult Caucasians living in Nashville, Tennessee made up all of the donors. Both subsets, CD45RA+ naive and CD45RA-negative memory, were split from the CD4+ cells. General observations from the study: In four donors, approximately 5% of naive CD4 clonotypes appeared in common. The researchers took only blood, and tissue repertoires probably look different.

Germline V gene data show CDR1 as KGHSH and CDR2 as LQKENI. The V gene end was trimmed by 3 bases and the J gene end by 8 bases; junction bases not matched to a gene: 12. The CDR3 totals 16 residues. Sequencing used immunoSEQ multiplex PCR; TCRdb keeps in-frame clones, though not all of them. This repertoire shows 2 million to 3 million clones, over 85% found once; its top ten account for about 0.39%. The sequencing input was naive CD4+ T cells from PBMCs. As to subset: CD45RA+ positively selected. V gene TRBV18 combines with J gene TRBJ2-4; 8 bases line up with TRBD1. The sequence came from a man aged 18 to 29 in good health. Some clones in this sample may be carry-over from other donors' samples. The CDR3 loop reads CASSPGDRGGWDIQYF. CDR3 coding DNA: TGTGCCAGCTCACCGGGCGACAGGGGTGGTTGGGACATTCAGTACTTC.